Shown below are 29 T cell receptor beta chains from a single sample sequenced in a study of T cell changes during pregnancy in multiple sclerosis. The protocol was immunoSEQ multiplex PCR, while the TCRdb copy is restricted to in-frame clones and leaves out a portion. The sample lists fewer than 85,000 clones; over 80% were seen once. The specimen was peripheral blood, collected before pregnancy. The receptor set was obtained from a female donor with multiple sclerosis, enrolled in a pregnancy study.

The CDR3: CASSVGQGGTGELFF. The CDR3 coding sequence is TGTGCCAGTAGTGTGGGACAGGGGGGTACCGGGGAGCTGTTTTTT. The J gene is TRBJ2-2, the V gene TRBV19; TRBD1 matches 11 bases. Germline CDR1 and CDR2: LNHDA and SQIVND (reference sequence). With 5 bases clipped from V and 5 bases from J, the junction kept 4 bases outside the gene matches. This CDR3 is 15 amino acids long.

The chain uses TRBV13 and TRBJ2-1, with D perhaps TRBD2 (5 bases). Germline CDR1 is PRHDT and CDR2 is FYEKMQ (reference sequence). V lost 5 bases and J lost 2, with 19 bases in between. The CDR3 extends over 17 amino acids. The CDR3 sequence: CASSRNLGGVTYNEQFF. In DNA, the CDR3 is TGTGCCAGCAGCCGAAACCTCGGAGGAGTCACCTACAATGAGCAGTTCTTC.

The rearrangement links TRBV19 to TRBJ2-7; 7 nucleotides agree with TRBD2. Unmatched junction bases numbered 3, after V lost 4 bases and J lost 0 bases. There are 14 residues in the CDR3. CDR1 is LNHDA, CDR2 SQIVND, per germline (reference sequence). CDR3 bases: TGTGCCAGTAGTAGAACTAGCGTCTCCTACGAGCAGTACTTC. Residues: CASSRTSVSYEQYF.

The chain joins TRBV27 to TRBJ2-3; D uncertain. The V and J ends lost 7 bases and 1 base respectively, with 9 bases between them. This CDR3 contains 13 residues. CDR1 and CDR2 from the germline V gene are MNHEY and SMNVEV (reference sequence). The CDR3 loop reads CASNRFGTDTQYF. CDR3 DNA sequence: TGTGCCAGCAATCGGTTTGGCACAGATACGCAGTATTTT.

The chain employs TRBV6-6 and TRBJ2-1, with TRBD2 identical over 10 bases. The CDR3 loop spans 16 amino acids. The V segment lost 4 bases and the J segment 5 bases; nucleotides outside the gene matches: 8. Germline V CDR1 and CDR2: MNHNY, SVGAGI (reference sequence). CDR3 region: CASSLGSGRADNEQFF. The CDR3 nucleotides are TGTGCCAGCAGTTTAGGGAGCGGGAGGGCCGACAATGAGCAGTTCTTC.

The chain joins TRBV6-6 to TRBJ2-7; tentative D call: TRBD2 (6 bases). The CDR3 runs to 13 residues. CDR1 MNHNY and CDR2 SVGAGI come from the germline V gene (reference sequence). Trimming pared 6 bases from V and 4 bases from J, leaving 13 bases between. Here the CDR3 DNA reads TGTGCCAGCAGAGCCGGGGGAAATTACGAGCAGTACTTC. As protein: CASRAGGNYEQYF.

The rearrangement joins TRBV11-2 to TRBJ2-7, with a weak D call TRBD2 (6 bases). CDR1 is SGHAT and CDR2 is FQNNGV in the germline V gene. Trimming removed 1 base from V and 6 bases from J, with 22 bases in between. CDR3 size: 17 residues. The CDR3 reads CASSLVAGKALWGEQYF. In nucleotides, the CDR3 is TGTGCCAGCAGCTTAGTCGCGGGAAAAGCTCTGTGGGGCGAGCAGTACTTC.

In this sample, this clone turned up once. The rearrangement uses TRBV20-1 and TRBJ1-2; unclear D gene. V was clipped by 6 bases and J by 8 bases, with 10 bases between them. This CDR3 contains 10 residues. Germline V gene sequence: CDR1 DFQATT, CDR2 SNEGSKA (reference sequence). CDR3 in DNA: TGCAGTGCCATGAGGCCCGGCTACACCTTC. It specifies CSAMRPGYTF.

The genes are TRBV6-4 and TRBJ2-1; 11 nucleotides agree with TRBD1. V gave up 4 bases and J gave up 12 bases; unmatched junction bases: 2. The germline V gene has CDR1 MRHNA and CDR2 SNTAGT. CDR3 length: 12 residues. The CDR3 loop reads CASSAGTGGQFF. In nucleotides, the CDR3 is TGTGCCAGCAGTGCCGGGACAGGGGGGCAGTTCTTC.

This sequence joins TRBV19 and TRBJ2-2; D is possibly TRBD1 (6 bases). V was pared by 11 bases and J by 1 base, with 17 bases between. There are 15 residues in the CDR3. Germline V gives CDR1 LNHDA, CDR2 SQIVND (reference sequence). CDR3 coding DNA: TGTGCCTCCAAAAGGGGGACGGTGAACACCGGGGAGCTGTTTTTT. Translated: CASKRGTVNTGELFF.

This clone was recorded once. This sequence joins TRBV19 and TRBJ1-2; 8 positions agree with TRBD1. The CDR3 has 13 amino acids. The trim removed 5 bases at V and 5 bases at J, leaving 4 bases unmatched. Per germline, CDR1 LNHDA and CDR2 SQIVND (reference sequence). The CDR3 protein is CASSSDREYGYTF. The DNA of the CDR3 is TGTGCCAGTAGTTCGGACAGGGAGTATGGCTACACCTTC.

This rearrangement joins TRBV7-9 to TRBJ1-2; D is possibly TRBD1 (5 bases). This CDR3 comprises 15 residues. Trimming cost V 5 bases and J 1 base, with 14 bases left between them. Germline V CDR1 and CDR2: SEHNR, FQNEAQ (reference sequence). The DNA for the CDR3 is TGTGCCAGCAGCCCCCCTGCAGGACATAACTATGGCTACACCTTC. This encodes CASSPPAGHNYGYTF.

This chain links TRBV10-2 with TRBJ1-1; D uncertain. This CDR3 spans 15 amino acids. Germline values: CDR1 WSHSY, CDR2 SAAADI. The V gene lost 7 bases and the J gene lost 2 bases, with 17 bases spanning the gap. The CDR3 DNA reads TGCGCCAGCACAGGTTCAAGCTTGAAAAACACTGAAGCTTTCTTT. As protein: CASTGSSLKNTEAFF.

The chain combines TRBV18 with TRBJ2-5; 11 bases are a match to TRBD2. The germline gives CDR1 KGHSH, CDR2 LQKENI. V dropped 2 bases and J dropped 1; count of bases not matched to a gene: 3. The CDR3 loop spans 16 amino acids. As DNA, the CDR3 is TGTGCCAGCTCACCAACTAGCGGGAGTTCCCAAGAGACCCAGTACTTC. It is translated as CASSPTSGSSQETQYF.

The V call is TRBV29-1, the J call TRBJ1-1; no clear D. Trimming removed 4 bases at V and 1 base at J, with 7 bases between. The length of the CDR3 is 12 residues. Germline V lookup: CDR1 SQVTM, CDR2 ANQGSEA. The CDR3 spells CSVGRSNTEAFF. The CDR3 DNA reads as TGCAGCGTTGGCAGGTCGAACACTGAAGCTTTCTTT.

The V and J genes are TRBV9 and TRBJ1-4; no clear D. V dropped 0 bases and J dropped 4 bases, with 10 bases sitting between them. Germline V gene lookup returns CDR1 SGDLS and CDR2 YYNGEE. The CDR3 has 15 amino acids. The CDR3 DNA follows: TGTGCCAGCAGCGTAGATGAAGGACTTAATGAAAAACTGTTTTTT. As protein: CASSVDEGLNEKLFF.

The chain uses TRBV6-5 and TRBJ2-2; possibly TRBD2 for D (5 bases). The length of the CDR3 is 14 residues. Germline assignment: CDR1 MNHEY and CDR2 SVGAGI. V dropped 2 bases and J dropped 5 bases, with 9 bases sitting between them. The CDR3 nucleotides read TGTGCCAGCAGTTACCGGGGTGGGACCGGGGAGCTGTTTTTT. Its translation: CASSYRGGTGELFF.

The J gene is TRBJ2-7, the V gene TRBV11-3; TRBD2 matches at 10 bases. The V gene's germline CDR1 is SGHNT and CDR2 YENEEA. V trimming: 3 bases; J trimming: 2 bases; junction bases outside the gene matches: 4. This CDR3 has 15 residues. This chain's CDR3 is CASSFPGLAPYEQYF. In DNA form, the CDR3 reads TGTGCCAGCAGCTTTCCGGGACTAGCGCCCTACGAGCAGTACTTC.

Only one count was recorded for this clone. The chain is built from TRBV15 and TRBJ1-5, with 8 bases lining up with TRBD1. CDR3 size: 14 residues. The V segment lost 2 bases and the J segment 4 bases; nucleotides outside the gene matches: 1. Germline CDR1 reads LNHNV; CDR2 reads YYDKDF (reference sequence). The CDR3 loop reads CATSRQGANQPQHF. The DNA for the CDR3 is TGTGCCACCAGCAGACAGGGGGCTAATCAGCCCCAGCATTTT. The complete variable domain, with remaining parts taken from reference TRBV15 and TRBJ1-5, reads DAMVIQNPRYQVTQFGKPVTLSCSQTLNHNVMYWYQQKSSQAPKLLFHYYDKDFNNEADTPDNFQSRRPNTSFCFLDIRSPGLGDTAMYLCATSRQGANQPQHFGDGTRLSIL.

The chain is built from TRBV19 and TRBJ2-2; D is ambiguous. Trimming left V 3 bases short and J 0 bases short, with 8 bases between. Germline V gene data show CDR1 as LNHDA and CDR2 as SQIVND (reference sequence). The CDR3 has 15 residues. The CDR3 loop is CASSIGHSNTGELFF. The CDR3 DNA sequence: TGTGCCAGTAGTATTGGGCATTCGAACACCGGGGAGCTGTTTTTT.

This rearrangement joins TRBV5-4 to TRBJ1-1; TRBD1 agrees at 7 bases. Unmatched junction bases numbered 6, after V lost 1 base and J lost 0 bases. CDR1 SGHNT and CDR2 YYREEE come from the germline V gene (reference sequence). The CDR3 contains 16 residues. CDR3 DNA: TGTGCCAGCAGCTTGCGATCGACAGGGTTGAACACTGAAGCTTTCTTT. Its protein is CASSLRSTGLNTEAFF.

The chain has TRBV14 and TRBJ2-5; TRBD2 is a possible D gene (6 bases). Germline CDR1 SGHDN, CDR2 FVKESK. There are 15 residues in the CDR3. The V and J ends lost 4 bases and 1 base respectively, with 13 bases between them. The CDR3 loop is CASSPGEAVQETQYF. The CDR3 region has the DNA TGTGCCAGCAGCCCGGGGGAGGCAGTCCAAGAGACCCAGTACTTC.

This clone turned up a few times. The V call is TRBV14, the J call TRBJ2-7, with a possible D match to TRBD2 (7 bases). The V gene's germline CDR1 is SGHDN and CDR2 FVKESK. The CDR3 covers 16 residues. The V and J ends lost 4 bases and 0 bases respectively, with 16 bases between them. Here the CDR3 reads CASSPTRGGPSYEQYF. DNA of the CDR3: TGTGCCAGCAGCCCAACAAGGGGGGGACCCTCCTACGAGCAGTACTTC.

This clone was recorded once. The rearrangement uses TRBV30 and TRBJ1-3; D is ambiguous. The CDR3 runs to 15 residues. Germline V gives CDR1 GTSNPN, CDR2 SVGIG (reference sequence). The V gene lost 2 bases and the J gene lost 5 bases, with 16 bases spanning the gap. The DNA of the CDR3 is TGTGCCTGGAGTCTGGGTACTACGGATCGAAACACCATATATTTT. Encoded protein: CAWSLGTTDRNTIYF. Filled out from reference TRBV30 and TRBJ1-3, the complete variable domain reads SQTIHQWPATLVQPVGSPLSLECTVEGTSNPNLYWYRQAAGRGLQLLFYSVGIGQISSEVPQNLSASRPQDRQFILSSKKLLLSDSGFYLCAWSLGTTDRNTIYFGEGSWLTVV.

CDR3 nucleotide sequence: TGTGCCAGCGGCCAGCTGTTGGACTTTAGCAATCAGCCCCAGCATTTT. Protein: CASGQLLDFSNQPQHF. V and J are TRBV28 and TRBJ1-5, with unresolved D. Deletions cut 8 bases from V and 0 bases from J, with 17 bases between. The CDR3 is 16 residues long. The germline gives CDR1 MDHEN, CDR2 SYDVKM.

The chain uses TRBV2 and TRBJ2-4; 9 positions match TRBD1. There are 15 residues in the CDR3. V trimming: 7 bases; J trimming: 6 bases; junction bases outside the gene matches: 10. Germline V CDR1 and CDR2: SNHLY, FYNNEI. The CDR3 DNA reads TGTGCCAGCAAAGTGGGGACAGGGCGAGGAAACATTCAGTACTTC. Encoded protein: CASKVGTGRGNIQYF.

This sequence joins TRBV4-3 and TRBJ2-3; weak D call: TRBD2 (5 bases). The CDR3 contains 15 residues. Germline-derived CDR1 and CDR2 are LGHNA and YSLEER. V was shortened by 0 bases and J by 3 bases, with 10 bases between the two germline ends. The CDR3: CASSQDNPGTDTQYF. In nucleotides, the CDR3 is TGCGCCAGCAGCCAAGATAACCCGGGAACAGATACGCAGTATTTT.

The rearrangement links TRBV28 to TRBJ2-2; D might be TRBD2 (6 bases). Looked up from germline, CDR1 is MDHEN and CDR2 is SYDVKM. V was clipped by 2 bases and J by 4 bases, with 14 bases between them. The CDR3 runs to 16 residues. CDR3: CASSLTLGGGTGELFF. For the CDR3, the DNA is TGTGCCAGCAGTTTAACGTTGGGGGGAGGCACCGGGGAGCTGTTTTTT.

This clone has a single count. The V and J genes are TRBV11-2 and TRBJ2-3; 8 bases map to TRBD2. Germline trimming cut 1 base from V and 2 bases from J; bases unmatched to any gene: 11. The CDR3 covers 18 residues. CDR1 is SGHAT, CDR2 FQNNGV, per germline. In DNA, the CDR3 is TGTGCCAGCAGCTTAGCCGCGGGAGGAGTATCGACCACAGATACGCAGTATTTT. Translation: CASSLAAGGVSTTDTQYF.